The 20 T cell receptor beta chains below come from one sample, sequenced in a study of vaccination and CD4 T cells after COVID-19. The antigens of these receptors remain unknown. Treatment described: approximately 10-day PBMC culture with coronavirus spike peptide pools or control peptides (ViraFEST assay). Cultured CD4+ T cell DNA was sequenced using the Oncomine TCR Beta short-read assay. MiXCR was run by TCRdb on the PCR reads, yielding one entry per CDR3 protein. The data contain about 20,000 distinct CDR3 sequences, around 45% of them singletons. The sequenced sample was CD4+ T cells from blood, cultured in vitro. These receptors were taken from a human donor who had recovered from COVID-19.

A few counts support this clonotype. The chain links TRBV20-1 to TRBJ2-5; TRBD2 might be the D (6 bases). Trimming pared 6 bases from V and 2 bases from J, leaving 10 bases between. This CDR3 has 12 residues. Germline V gene sequence: CDR1 DFQATT, CDR2 SNEGSKA (reference sequence). CDR3 sequence (DNA): TGCAGTGCGCGGGGATTTCAAGAGACCCAGTACTTC. Translation gives CSARGFQETQYF.

This clonotype has just a few counts. V usage is TRBV2 and J usage is TRBJ2-3; weak D call: TRBD2 (6 bases). The CDR3 length is 15 residues. Looked up from germline, CDR1 is SNHLY and CDR2 is FYNNEI. With 4 bases removed from V and 1 base from J, the gap between germline ends came to 12 bases. CDR3 bases: TGTGCCAGCAGTGCCTTGCGGGAAGGCACAGATACGCAGTATTTT. Encoded protein: CASSALREGTDTQYF.

This sequence joins TRBV6-1 and TRBJ1-2, with 7 bases fitting TRBD1. CDR1 and CDR2 (germline): MNHNS, SASEGT. Unmatched junction bases numbered 7, after V lost 6 bases and J lost 6 bases. The CDR3 loop spans 13 amino acids. The chain's CDR3 is CASRLQGWDGYTF. In DNA form, the CDR3 reads TGTGCCAGCAGGCTACAGGGGTGGGATGGCTACACCTTC.

The chain carries TRBV12-3 or TRBV12-4 and TRBJ1-1; D is ambiguous. V lost 3 bases to trimming and J lost 2 bases, with 10 bases between them. The CDR3 loop spans 14 amino acids. The CDR3 region is CASSFYRRNTEAFF. CDR3 sequence (DNA): TGTGCCAGCAGTTTCTACAGAAGAAACACTGAAGCTTTCTTT.

This sequence joins TRBV7-2 and TRBJ1-6; 10 bases are shared with TRBD1. The CDR3 has 17 amino acids. J was trimmed by 7 bases and V by 5 bases; bases with no gene match: 11. Germline CDR1 is SGHTA and CDR2 is FQGNSA. The CDR3 sequence: CASSTPTGQGRNSPLHF. As DNA, the CDR3 is TGTGCCAGCAGCACCCCGACGGGACAGGGGAGGAATTCACCCCTCCACTTT.

The chain combines TRBV10-3 with TRBJ2-7, with D hard to call. The CDR3 length is 16 residues. Trimming shortened V by 6 bases and J by 5 bases, and 23 bases separated the two germline ends. Per the germline V gene, CDR1 is ENHRY and CDR2 is SYGVKD. The CDR3 spells CAISTGGSSSQDEQYF. CDR3 DNA: TGTGCCATCAGCACCGGCGGTTCGTCGTCCCAGGACGAGCAGTACTTC.

This clonotype was counted a few times. The chain is built from TRBV18 and TRBJ1-5; TRBD1 aligns across 9 bases. The CDR3 runs to 16 residues. V gave up 3 bases and J gave up 5 bases; unmatched junction bases: 8. CDR1 and CDR2 (germline): KGHSH, LQKENI. The CDR3 DNA sequence: TGTGCCAGCTCACCTCAGGACAGGGGTGGGGATCAGCCCCAGCATTTT. This sequence encodes CASSPQDRGGDQPQHF.

This chain joins TRBV30 and TRBJ2-7; 7 nucleotides align to TRBD2. The CDR3 consists of 14 residues. The germline V gene has CDR1 GTSNPN and CDR2 SVGIG (reference sequence). J gave up 1 base and V 3 bases, and 6 bases lay outside the gene matches. DNA of the CDR3: TGTGCCTGGAGGGCCAGCGGGGCATCCTACGAGCAGTACTTC. Its translation is CAWRASGASYEQYF.

This clonotype was counted between two and nine times. This chain uses TRBV11-2 with TRBJ1-2, with D possibly matching TRBD1 (6 bases). Germline V gene sequence: CDR1 SGHAT, CDR2 FQNNGV. The CDR3 extends over 13 amino acids. With 5 bases removed from V and 4 bases from J, the gap between germline ends came to 11 bases. The CDR3 DNA follows: TGTGCCAGCAGCCCCGGGACAACCTATGGCTACACCTTC. This codes for CASSPGTTYGYTF.

This clonotype appeared a few times. The rearrangement uses TRBV19 and TRBJ1-1; TRBD1 aligns across 7 bases. The CDR3 totals 15 residues. Germline lookup yields CDR1 LNHDA and CDR2 SQIVND (reference sequence). J lost 0 bases, V lost 3 bases, and 4 bases had no gene match. CDR3 sequence: CASSIRDSLNTEAFF. In DNA, the CDR3 is TGTGCCAGTAGTATTAGGGACAGCCTGAACACTGAAGCTTTCTTT.

CDR3 residues: CASRRDSRADTQYF. The CDR3 bases are TGTGCCAGCAGGCGGGATTCCCGGGCAGATACGCAGTATTTT. The chain joins TRBV5-6 to TRBJ2-3, with D possibly being TRBD2 (6 bases). CDR3 size: 14 residues. V was pared by 5 bases and J by 4 bases, with 14 bases between. Germline CDR1 reads SGHDT; CDR2 reads YYEEEE.

The chain is built from TRBV19 and TRBJ1-3; 7 positions agree with TRBD1. The ends lost 2 bases at V and 2 bases at J; junction bases unmatched: 6. Germline CDR1 is LNHDA and CDR2 is SQIVND (reference sequence). The CDR3 spans 16 residues. CDR3 loop: CASSIHGTAPGNTIYF. The CDR3 bases are TGTGCCAGTAGTATACATGGGACAGCCCCTGGAAACACCATATATTTT.

The gene calls are TRBV6-1 and TRBJ1-2; D unclear. The CDR3 covers 15 residues. CDR1 and CDR2 (germline): MNHNS, SASEGT. The ends were cut back, 5 bases at V and 2 bases at J, with 15 bases in the middle. CDR3 protein: CASSPPPGENYGYTF. DNA of the CDR3: TGTGCCAGCAGTCCACCCCCCGGCGAAAACTATGGCTACACCTTC.

In this sample, this clonotype turned up once. V is TRBV5-1 and J is TRBJ1-1; possible D gene TRBD1, 6 bases. Trimming stripped 3 bases from V and 0 bases from J, with 9 bases between. The CDR3 loop spans 14 amino acids. Per the germline V gene, CDR1 is SGHRS and CDR2 is YFSETQ. The CDR3 sequence is CASSSGQMNTEAFF. As DNA, the CDR3 is TGCGCCAGCAGCTCAGGACAGATGAACACTGAAGCTTTCTTT. Filled out from reference TRBV5-1 and TRBJ1-1, the complete variable domain reads KAGVTQTPRYLIKTRGQQVTLSCSPISGHRSVSWYQQTPGQGLQFLFEYFSETQRNKGNFPGRFSGRQFSNSRSEMNVSTLELGDSALYLCASSSGQMNTEAFFGQGTRLTVV.

The chain joins TRBV6-5 to TRBJ2-5, with 9 bases identical to TRBD1. Germline V gives CDR1 MNHEY, CDR2 SVGAGI. The CDR3 has 16 amino acids. Trimming cost V 3 bases and J 4 bases; bases outside gene matches: 9. The CDR3 spells CASSYRPDRGGETQYF. In DNA, the CDR3 is TGTGCCAGCAGTTATCGCCCCGACAGGGGGGGAGAGACCCAGTACTTC.

This clonotype was recorded a few times. The V gene is TRBV5-1, the J gene TRBJ1-6; weak D call: TRBD1 (6 bases). CDR3 length: 15 amino acids. Trimming removed 4 bases from V and 5 bases from J, with 13 bases in between. Germline V gene sequence: CDR1 SGHRS, CDR2 YFSETQ. The CDR3 region has the DNA TGCGCCAGCAGCCCACAGGGACTCGATAATTCACCCCTCCACTTT. As protein: CASSPQGLDNSPLHF. Supplemented by reference TRBV5-1 and TRBJ1-6, the full variable domain reads KAGVTQTPRYLIKTRGQQVTLSCSPISGHRSVSWYQQTPGQGLQFLFEYFSETQRNKGNFPGRFSGRQFSNSRSEMNVSTLELGDSALYLCASSPQGLDNSPLHFGNGTRLTVT.

The genes are TRBV7-9 and TRBJ1-2, with a possible D match to TRBD1 (6 bases). V shed 0 bases and J shed 8 bases, with 16 bases lying between them. Per germline, CDR1 SEHNR and CDR2 FQNEAQ (reference sequence). This CDR3 comprises 15 residues. The CDR3 spells CASSLAEDRGRGYTF. The CDR3 DNA reads TGTGCCAGCAGCTTAGCAGAGGACAGAGGCCGGGGCTACACCTTC.

This clonotype was detected only once. The J gene is TRBJ2-1, the V gene TRBV7-2, with 7 bases fitting TRBD2. V lost 6 bases and J lost 0; bases outside the gene matches: 20. The CDR3 length is 20 residues. Germline CDR1 and CDR2: SGHTA and FQGNSA. CDR3 in amino acids: CASSFLGGGLAEASYNEQFF. The CDR3 DNA reads as TGTGCCAGCAGTTTTTTAGGCGGCGGGCTAGCGGAAGCCTCCTACAATGAGCAGTTCTTC.

This clonotype was seen a handful of times. This chain connects TRBV2 to TRBJ1-1; D uncertain. V was pared by 4 bases and J by 5 bases, with 11 bases between. CDR1 is SNHLY and CDR2 is FYNNEI in the germline V gene. The CDR3 length is 13 residues. DNA of the CDR3: TGTGCCAGCAGTGCCTGGGTGGATACTGAAGCTTTCTTT. Protein product: CASSAWVDTEAFF.

The rearrangement joins TRBV21-1 to TRBJ2-6; no DNA check was done on the table's D call, TRBD1. TRBV21-1 is a known pseudogene. The CDR3 loop spans 20 amino acids. CDR3 sequence reads: CASSKNLVDRGAAGANVLTF. Here the CDR3 DNA reads TGTGCCAGCAGCAAAAACCTCGTGGACAGGGGTGCTGCTGGGGCCAACGTCCTGACTTTC.